The following is a TCR beta chain sequence with its context. V was pared by 2 bases and J by 8 bases, with 6 bases of the junction left unmatched. This CDR3 has 15 amino acids. Germline-derived CDR1 and CDR2 are SGHTA and FQGTGA. TCRdb independently ran MiXCR on the 5' RACE reads; one entry per CDR3 protein. The sample holds over 55,000 distinct CDR3 sequences, about 10% seen once. The data originate from a study of early T cells in non-severe SARS-CoV-2 infection. Background on the study: Sequencing of bulk RNA from unsorted whole blood was done, without chain pairing.

Sequencing used whole blood. This receptor was obtained from an adult who was a healthcare worker with PCR-confirmed SARS-CoV-2 infection or an uninfected control (not recorded which). This chain joins TRBV7-3 and TRBJ2-1; 10 bases align to TRBD2. The CDR3 DNA sequence: TGTGCCAGCAGCTTACTAGCGGGAGTAGGGCATGAGCAGTTCTTC. It is translated as CASSLLAGVGHEQFF.